These 10 T cell receptor beta chains were sequenced from one sample in a study of T cell responses to AZD1222 COVID-19 vaccine. This table comes from immunoSEQ multiplex PCR, and its TCRdb copy is limited to in-frame clones, with some not included. This sample has around 160,000 clones, with nearly 90% found just once. This sample comprised peripheral blood, obtained on day 0 of AZD1222 vaccination. The receptors were gathered from an adult in good health.

The chain joins TRBV6-2 or TRBV6-3 to TRBJ2-7; 12 positions agree with TRBD1. V gave up 5 bases and J gave up 7 bases; unmatched junction bases: 12. Germline values: CDR1 MNHEY, CDR2 SVGEGT. This CDR3 region has 16 residues. CDR3 protein: CASSDLPGQGAGEQYF. The CDR3, as DNA: TGTGCCAGCAGTGATCTGCCGGGACAGGGGGCCGGGGAGCAGTACTTC.

The J gene is TRBJ2-3, the V gene TRBV5-1; possible D gene TRBD2, 5 bases. The CDR3 contains 13 residues. The germline V and J ends were trimmed by 1 base and 3 bases, with 6 bases remaining between them. The germline V gene encodes CDR1 SGHRS and CDR2 YFSETQ. The CDR3 DNA reads TGCGCCAGCAGCTTGACTAGTACAGATACGCAGTATTTT. Its translation: CASSLTSTDTQYF.

The chain couples TRBV10-1 to TRBJ2-7, with D unclear. Germline assignment: CDR1 WNHNN and CDR2 SYGVQD (reference sequence). This CDR3 has 14 residues. Between the trimmed V and J ends, which lost 8 bases and 5 bases, there was a span of 19 bases. CDR3 loop: CASQPGRQANEQYF. DNA for the CDR3: TGCGCCAGCCAACCCGGGCGGCAGGCTAACGAGCAGTACTTC.

This chain joins TRBV29-1 and TRBJ2-7; TRBD2 aligns across 9 bases. J lost 6 bases, V lost 2 bases, and 11 bases had no gene match. The CDR3 has 15 amino acids. Germline CDR1 is SQVTM and CDR2 is ANQGSEA. CDR3 in DNA: TGCAGCGTTGAACGGGGGGGGCTAGCGGGACGCGAGCAGTACTTC. Translated: CSVERGGLAGREQYF.

This chain links TRBV6-6 with TRBJ1-3; 8 bases map to TRBD1. Germline lookup yields CDR1 MNHNY and CDR2 SVGAGI (reference sequence). There are 17 residues in the CDR3. The junction had 13 bases not matched to a gene; V was cut back by 5 bases and J by 4 bases. The CDR3 loop is CASSLRRTGLGGNTIYF. The DNA of the CDR3 is TGTGCCAGCAGTCTCCGTCGGACAGGGTTGGGAGGAAACACCATATATTTT.

The chain employs TRBV7-2 and TRBJ2-7; 8 nucleotides align to TRBD1. V dropped 3 bases and J dropped 3; count of bases not matched to a gene: 7. The length of the CDR3 is 15 residues. The germline V gene encodes CDR1 SGHTA and CDR2 FQGNSA. This CDR3 is CASSFSDRGYYEQYF. CDR3 DNA sequence: TGTGCCAGCAGCTTTAGCGACAGGGGATACTACGAGCAGTACTTC.

This chain links TRBV21-1 with TRBJ2-3; the D call in the table, TRBD2, was not verified against the DNA. TRBV21-1 is an annotated pseudogene. The CDR3 spans 16 residues. CDR3: CASSKGPSDPADTQYF. The CDR3 DNA is TGTGCCAGCAGCAAAGGTCCTAGCGATCCTGCAGATACGCAGTATTTT.

This rearrangement joins TRBV6-2 or TRBV6-3 to TRBJ2-5, with 8 bases aligning to TRBD2. CDR3 size: 13 residues. The V gene end was trimmed by 6 bases and the J gene end by 5 bases; junction bases not matched to a gene: 5. Germline V gives CDR1 MNHEY, CDR2 SVGEGT. The CDR3 loop is CASSWGLEETQYF. CDR3 coding DNA: TGTGCCAGCAGCTGGGGACTAGAGGAGACCCAGTACTTC.

The gene calls are TRBV19 and TRBJ2-7, with 9 nucleotides matching TRBD1. Looked up from germline, CDR1 is LNHDA and CDR2 is SQIVND (reference sequence). This CDR3 region has 15 residues. The ends lost 5 bases at V and 0 bases at J; junction bases unmatched: 5. The CDR3 spells CASSEGTGISYEQYF. CDR3 nucleotides: TGTGCCAGTAGTGAAGGGACAGGGATCTCCTACGAGCAGTACTTC.

The chain is built from TRBV19 and TRBJ2-5; unclear D gene. This CDR3 is 14 amino acids long. V shed 1 base and J shed 2 bases, with 8 bases lying between them. CDR1 is LNHDA and CDR2 is SQIVND in the germline V gene (reference sequence). CDR3 protein: CASSIVGQQETQYF. In nucleotides, the CDR3 is TGTGCCAGTAGTATAGTCGGGCAGCAAGAGACCCAGTACTTC.